Described below is a single T cell receptor beta chain sequence and its context. Germline CDR1 MNHEY, CDR2 SVGAGI. J lost 6 bases, V lost 6 bases, and 11 bases had no gene match. The CDR3 runs 14 residues. The sample originates from a study of blood T cell repertoires in COVID-19. Study background: Italy, Spain and the United States were the sources of the convalescent and acute COVID-19 samples.

Some clones are missing from TCRdb's copy, which holds only in-frame ones; the method was immunoSEQ multiplex PCR. Seen here are 120,000 to 150,000 clones, about nine tenths observed once, and the top ten hold about 2%. This TCR was sampled from a human donor in a cohort sampled during active COVID-19. The specimen was peripheral blood. The chain recombines TRBV6-5 with TRBJ2-7; 7 positions agree with TRBD1. The CDR3 protein is CASSEDRSRREQYF. The CDR3 DNA reads TGTGCCAGCAGCGAGGACAGGTCTCGGCGCGAGCAGTACTTC.